The clone carrying this T cell receptor (beta chain) has more than one count but fewer than ten. This sample is drawn from a study of cytomegalovirus exposure and HLA in healthy donors. Whole-study context: HLA-typed donors were the source of 82 million or so unique TCRs, which an early data release held.

Researchers ran the PCR with 60 Vbeta and 13 Jbeta primers. TCRdb keeps only in-frame clones here, not all; method: immunoSEQ multiplex PCR. The table shows some 150,000 clones, with over 60% occurring only once. CDR3 size: 17 residues. Germline lookup yields CDR1 MDHEN and CDR2 SYDVKM. The ends were cut back, 7 bases at V and 0 bases at J, with 19 bases in the middle. Sequenced input: PBMCs. This clonotype was sampled from a woman between 50 and 59 years old in good health and CMV-seronegative. The rearrangement uses TRBV28 and TRBJ1-5, with D possibly being TRBD1 (5 bases). CDR3 sequence (DNA): TGTGCCAGCACCCCCCGGGGGAAAGGGTATAGCAATCAGCCCCAGCATTTT. Amino acid sequence: CASTPRGKGYSNQPQHF.